This T cell receptor beta chain was documented in a study of control samples from healthy donors and cancer patients. Here immunoSEQ multiplex PCR was the method, and the copy in TCRdb shows in-frame clones only, minus some. This table holds roughly 86,000 clones, more than 80% found once. The sequence derives from a woman under 40 in good health. Material for sequencing was blood.

The CDR3 DNA follows: TGTGCCAGCAGCCAAGGACGGGCAGGGTCCTATGGCTACACCTTC. This translates into CASSQGRAGSYGYTF. The chain is built from TRBV3-1 (or the pseudogene TRBV3-2) and TRBJ1-2, with D maybe TRBD1 (5 bases). Germline CDR1 reads LGHDT; CDR2 reads YNNKEL (reference sequence). The CDR3 has 15 residues. The ends were cut back, 1 base at V and 4 bases at J, with 13 bases in the middle.